The entry that follows covers one TCR beta chain sequence. The antigen remains unidentified. Likely a read error: the CDR3 ends without its conserved phenylalanine or tryptophan. The DNA is left out, because the CDR3 cannot be placed on it with certainty; the CDR3 is given as TCRdb lists it. These data are taken from a study of glioma-infiltrating T cells. Points from the study as a whole: Non-neoplastic patients had below-expected tissue-blood divergence, while all gliomas exceeded expectation. Tissue and blood shared very few CDR3 sequences.

Using RNA template, CDR3s of TCR alpha and beta were amplified with iRepertoire arm-PCR. For one-step reverse transcription and amplification, 100-400 ng of tissue mRNA or PBMC total RNA was used. TCRdb independently ran MiXCR on the multiplex PCR reads; one entry per CDR3 protein. Counted here are under 200,000 distinct CDR3 sequences, more than 35% occurring once; the ten biggest clones make up over 4%. Germline values: CDR1 LGHDT, CDR2 YNNKEL (reference sequence). The CDR3 sequence runs 12 residues, both termini included. This TCR was sampled from a human donor with low-grade glioma or glioblastoma, undergoing nonglioma brain surgery, or in good health (not recorded which). The sequenced sample was glioma tissue, nonneoplastic brain tissue, or PBMCs (not recorded which). The V gene is TRBV3-1, the J gene TRBJ2-1. The CDR3 sequence: CASSLSVDELFL.